These 25 T cell receptor beta chains were all obtained from the same sample, sequenced in a study of blood T cell repertoires in COVID-19. Data came from immunoSEQ multiplex PCR; TCRdb stores just in-frame clones and leaves some out. The top ten hold under 3% of the sample, which has about 170,000 clones, 70% to 90% seen once. Sequencing was performed on peripheral blood. The origin of the receptors is a woman older than 75 with COVID-19, enrolled during active disease.

The rearrangement links TRBV28 to TRBJ2-7; 10 nucleotides match TRBD1. Trimming at V came to 5 bases and at J to 5 bases, leaving 3 bases not matched to a gene. Per the germline V gene, CDR1 is MDHEN and CDR2 is SYDVKM. This CDR3 is 13 amino acids long. The CDR3 region is CASSTGTGDEQYF. CDR3 DNA sequence: TGTGCCAGCAGTACGGGGACAGGGGACGAGCAGTACTTC.

The V gene is TRBV12-3 or TRBV12-4, the J gene TRBJ1-1; TRBD1 matches at 9 bases. The CDR3 loop spans 13 amino acids. The V segment lost 6 bases and the J segment 7 bases; nucleotides outside the gene matches: 6. CDR3 DNA sequence: TGTGCCAGCAGGGGGACAGGGAGAAATGAAGCTTTCTTT. This translates into CASRGTGRNEAFF.

The chain combines TRBV28 with TRBJ1-2; D possibly corresponds to TRBD1 (5 bases). CDR3 length: 14 amino acids. The V and J ends lost 3 bases and 2 bases respectively, with 10 bases between them. The germline V gene encodes CDR1 MDHEN and CDR2 SYDVKM. The CDR3 loop is CASSLPPGNYGYTF. DNA for the CDR3: TGTGCCAGCAGTTTGCCTCCAGGGAACTATGGCTACACCTTC.

The V call is TRBV19, the J call TRBJ1-1, with 10 bases matching TRBD1. The CDR3 spans 16 residues. Germline values: CDR1 LNHDA, CDR2 SQIVND (reference sequence). The ends lost 4 bases at V and 3 bases at J; junction bases unmatched: 8. CDR3 amino acids: CASSTWDRGFDTEAFF. CDR3 nucleotides: TGTGCCAGTAGTACCTGGGACAGGGGCTTCGACACTGAAGCTTTCTTT.

The chain joins TRBV5-1 to TRBJ2-5; 7 bases map to TRBD2. The CDR3 runs to 14 residues. CDR1 is SGHRS, CDR2 YFSETQ, per germline. The ends lost 5 bases at V and 0 bases at J; junction bases unmatched: 4. The CDR3 sequence is CASSAGADQETQYF. The CDR3 DNA reads as TGCGCCAGCAGTGCGGGAGCGGACCAAGAGACCCAGTACTTC. The whole variable domain, filled in from reference TRBV5-1 and TRBJ2-5, reads KAGVTQTPRYLIKTRGQQVTLSCSPISGHRSVSWYQQTPGQGLQFLFEYFSETQRNKGNFPGRFSGRQFSNSRSEMNVSTLELGDSALYLCASSAGADQETQYFGPGTRLLVL.

The gene calls are TRBV6-1 and TRBJ1-5, with 7 bases fitting TRBD1. The CDR3 spans 17 residues. V shed 4 bases and J 0 bases; nucleotides not matched to a gene: 9. Germline V gene sequence: CDR1 MNHNS, CDR2 SASEGT. For the CDR3, the DNA is TGTGCCAGCAGTGGGTGGGACAGCCTTTATAGCAATCAGCCCCAGCATTTT. This encodes CASSGWDSLYSNQPQHF.

The table lists this clone with a count of one. This chain connects TRBV4-1 to TRBJ1-4; 10 nucleotides line up with TRBD1. The CDR3 loop spans 17 amino acids. Germline V gives CDR1 MGHRA, CDR2 YSYEKL. After removal of 4 bases from V and 1 base from J, the junction contained 6 bases not matched to a gene. The CDR3 coding sequence is TGCGCCAGCAGCCCCAGCGGACAGGGGGGAACTAATGAAAAACTGTTTTTT. Protein product: CASSPSGQGGTNEKLFF.

The chain carries TRBV29-1 and TRBJ2-1, with TRBD2 as a possible D gene (5 bases). The CDR3 consists of 15 residues. The V gene's germline CDR1 is SQVTM and CDR2 ANQGSEA. V dropped 4 bases and J dropped 2 bases, with 15 bases sitting between them. The CDR3 protein is CSVGGVSGTYNEQFF. The DNA for the CDR3 is TGCAGCGTTGGCGGAGTGAGCGGAACCTACAATGAGCAGTTCTTC.

This clone has a single count. This chain connects TRBV7-6 to TRBJ2-1; the D is unclear. The CDR3 extends over 17 amino acids. Per germline, CDR1 SGHVS and CDR2 FNYEAQ. Trimming removed 0 bases from V and 0 bases from J, with 12 bases in between. The CDR3 nucleotides read TGTGCCAGCAGCTTAGCTGGAATTTCGGGCTCCTACAATGAGCAGTTCTTC. Translating gives CASSLAGISGSYNEQFF.

This clone turned up a few times. The rearrangement links TRBV29-1 to TRBJ2-5; D perhaps matches TRBD1 (5 bases). V was clipped by 7 bases and J by 3 bases, with 15 bases between them. The CDR3 contains 13 residues. In germline, CDR1 is SQVTM, CDR2 ANQGSEA. The DNA of the CDR3 is TGCAGCGCTTATAGGGGTGGGAAAGAGACCCAGTACTTC. Translated: CSAYRGGKETQYF. Using reference TRBV29-1 and TRBJ2-5 for the parts outside the CDR3, the full variable domain is SAVISQKPSRDICQRGTSLTIQCQVDSQVTMMFWYRQQPGQSLTLIATANQGSEATYESGFVIDKFPISRPNLTFSTLTVSNMSPEDSSIYLCSAYRGGKETQYFGPGTRLLVL.

This chain links TRBV11-2 with TRBJ1-2; 7 nucleotides match TRBD1. J gave up 3 bases and V 1 base, and 5 bases lay outside the gene matches. The CDR3 loop spans 15 amino acids. Per germline, CDR1 SGHAT and CDR2 FQNNGV. CDR3: CASSLGGRGDYGYTF. The CDR3 DNA is TGTGCCAGCAGCTTAGGGGGCAGGGGGGACTATGGCTACACCTTC.

V and J are TRBV7-2 and TRBJ1-4, with 7 bases that match TRBD1. Trimming cost V 3 bases and J 8 bases; bases outside gene matches: 6. This CDR3 spans 14 amino acids. Per germline, CDR1 SGHTA and CDR2 FQGNSA. The CDR3: CASSFPGQQEKLFF. CDR3 DNA: TGTGCCAGCAGCTTCCCGGGACAGCAGGAAAAACTGTTTTTT.

The rearrangement uses TRBV4-3 and TRBJ1-1; D gene uncertain. This CDR3 has 13 residues. CDR1 LGHNA and CDR2 YSLEER come from the germline V gene. V was trimmed by 0 bases and J by 9 bases, leaving 11 bases between them. This chain's CDR3 is CASSQEMALQAFF. For the CDR3, the DNA is TGCGCCAGCAGCCAAGAAATGGCATTACAAGCTTTCTTT.

The rearrangement uses TRBV3-1 (or the pseudogene TRBV3-2) and TRBJ1-3, with D possibly matching TRBD1 (6 bases). Germline CDR1 and CDR2: LGHDT and YNNKEL (reference sequence). V was pared by 8 bases and J by 2 bases, with 13 bases between. This CDR3 region has 14 residues. The chain's CDR3 is CASVQGLTGNTIYF. The CDR3 bases are TGTGCCAGCGTCCAGGGGCTAACTGGAAACACCATATATTTT.

V usage is TRBV4-1 and J usage is TRBJ2-3; D might be TRBD2 (5 bases). Germline V gene sequence: CDR1 MGHRA, CDR2 YSYEKL. V shed 4 bases and J shed 6 bases, with 11 bases lying between them. The CDR3 contains 13 residues. The CDR3 sequence: CASSRGRPDTQYF. The CDR3 DNA reads as TGCGCCAGCAGCCGAGGGCGACCCGATACGCAGTATTTT.

This clone was found a few times. This chain connects TRBV4-1 to TRBJ2-7, with TRBD2 as a possible D gene (6 bases). The CDR3 is 14 amino acids. Germline CDR1 MGHRA, CDR2 YSYEKL. Trimming cost V 1 base and J 6 bases, with 13 bases left between them. The CDR3 sequence: CASSQALLASEQYF. The CDR3 nucleotides are TGCGCCAGCAGCCAAGCCTTACTAGCCAGCGAGCAGTACTTC.

The chain combines TRBV6-5 with TRBJ2-7; D gene uncertain. The CDR3 length is 14 residues. Germline CDR1 and CDR2: MNHEY and SVGAGI. Trimming left V 0 bases short and J 6 bases short, with 12 bases between. In DNA, the CDR3 is TGTGCCAGCAGTTACTCTGCAGTAAATGCCGAGCAGTACTTC. It yields the protein CASSYSAVNAEQYF.

The V and J genes are TRBV28 and TRBJ1-2; TRBD1 might be the D (5 bases). The germline V and J ends were trimmed by 7 bases and 4 bases, with 16 bases remaining between them. In germline, CDR1 is MDHEN, CDR2 SYDVKM. This CDR3 has 14 amino acids. CDR3 bases: TGTGCCAGCACCCTTTCCGGGACTCCCTATGGCTACACCTTC. It specifies CASTLSGTPYGYTF.

The chain combines TRBV19 with TRBJ1-2; D not resolved. This CDR3 has 16 residues. V lost 3 bases and J 5 bases, leaving 19 bases between the germline ends. The germline V gene encodes CDR1 LNHDA and CDR2 SQIVND (reference sequence). As DNA, the CDR3 is TGTGCCAGTAGTATTGGGGAAGGAAACTGGAGGTATGGCTACACCTTC. Its translation: CASSIGEGNWRYGYTF.

This chain links TRBV28 with TRBJ1-5; D might be TRBD1 (5 bases). The germline gives CDR1 MDHEN, CDR2 SYDVKM. This CDR3 region has 14 residues. V was cut by 8 bases and J by 3 bases, with 14 bases left in between. CDR3 sequence (DNA): TGTGCCAGCGGTCCAGAGACAGACAATCAGCCCCAGCATTTT. Its protein is CASGPETDNQPQHF.

V usage is TRBV5-1 and J usage is TRBJ2-1; D call uncertain. The length of the CDR3 is 14 residues. The V gene's germline CDR1 is SGHRS and CDR2 YFSETQ. Trimming left V 0 bases short and J 7 bases short, with 11 bases between. CDR3 bases: TGCGCCAGCAGCTTGGGGCAGACATCTAATGAGCAGTTCTTC. Its translation: CASSLGQTSNEQFF.

The chain recombines TRBV19 with TRBJ1-3; D perhaps matches TRBD1 (5 bases). V lost 11 bases to trimming and J lost 0 bases, with 23 bases between them. The CDR3 extends over 17 amino acids. CDR1 and CDR2 from the germline V gene are LNHDA and SQIVND (reference sequence). This CDR3 is CAPVGATAGRSGNTIYF. DNA for the CDR3: TGTGCCCCAGTAGGGGCTACGGCAGGGCGCTCTGGAAACACCATATATTTT.

This clone was picked up one time. The chain recombines TRBV27 with TRBJ2-7; 8 bases match TRBD1. Germline values: CDR1 MNHEY, CDR2 SMNVEV (reference sequence). Trimming at V came to 6 bases and at J to 2 bases, leaving 9 bases not matched to a gene. This CDR3 region has 15 residues. The CDR3 DNA is TGTGCCAGCAGACTAGCCGGGACAGGAACCTACGAGCAGTACTTC. This codes for CASRLAGTGTYEQYF.

The genes are TRBV28 and TRBJ2-5; D may be TRBD2 (6 bases). CDR3 length: 14 residues. Germline-derived CDR1 and CDR2 are MDHEN and SYDVKM. Trimming cost V 3 bases and J 4 bases, with 12 bases left between them. The CDR3 region is CASSFTGVPETQYF. The CDR3 nucleotides read TGTGCCAGCAGTTTCACGGGGGTTCCAGAGACCCAGTACTTC.

This clone was counted a few times. V gene TRBV7-2 combines with J gene TRBJ1-4; the match to TRBD1 covers 8 bases. The CDR3 has 16 amino acids. Trimming cost V 5 bases and J 0 bases; bases outside gene matches: 5. In germline, CDR1 is SGHTA, CDR2 FQGNSA. The CDR3 region is CASSHGQGTTNEKLFF. In DNA form, the CDR3 reads TGTGCCAGCAGCCACGGACAGGGAACAACTAATGAAAAACTGTTTTTT.